This TCR beta chain appears in the sequencing data of a study of blood T cell repertoires in COVID-19. Turning to the study itself: COVID-19 samples from acute and convalescent phases originated in the United States, Italy and Spain. PBMCs, B-cell-depleted T cells, or T cells were the source of the cDNA or gDNA that made up the material.

This clone was counted between two and nine times. The CDR3 has 17 residues. The ends were cut back, 5 bases at V and 2 bases at J, with 19 bases in the middle. The V gene's germline CDR1 is MDHEN and CDR2 SYDVKM. Only in-frame clones appear in the TCRdb table, and some are missing; sequencing was by immunoSEQ multiplex PCR. The table has almost 80,000 clones, around 83% seen once. The sample was peripheral blood. The sequence was obtained from a woman aged 70-85 years with acute or convalescent COVID-19. This chain joins TRBV28 and TRBJ1-5, with D possibly TRBD1 on 5 matching bases. The CDR3 DNA sequence: TGTGCCAGCAGTCCTACGGGACTCCGGTACGGCAATCAGCCCCAGCATTTT. It translates to CASSPTGLRYGNQPQHF.